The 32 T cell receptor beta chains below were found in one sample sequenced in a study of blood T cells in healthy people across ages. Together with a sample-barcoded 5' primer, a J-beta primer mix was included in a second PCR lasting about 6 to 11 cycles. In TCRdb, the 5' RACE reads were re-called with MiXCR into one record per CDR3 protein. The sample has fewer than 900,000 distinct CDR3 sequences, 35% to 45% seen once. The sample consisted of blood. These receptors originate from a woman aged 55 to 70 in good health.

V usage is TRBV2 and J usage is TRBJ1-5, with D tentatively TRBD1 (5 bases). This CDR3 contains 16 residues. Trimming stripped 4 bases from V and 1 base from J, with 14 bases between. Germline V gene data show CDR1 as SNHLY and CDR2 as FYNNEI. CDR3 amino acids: CASSVTRAGSNQPQHF. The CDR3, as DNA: TGTGCCAGCAGTGTTACCAGGGCGGGAAGCAATCAGCCCCAGCATTTT.

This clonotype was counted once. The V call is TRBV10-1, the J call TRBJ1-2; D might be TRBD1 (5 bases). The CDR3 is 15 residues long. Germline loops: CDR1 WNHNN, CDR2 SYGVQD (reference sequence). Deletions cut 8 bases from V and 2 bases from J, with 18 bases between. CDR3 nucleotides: TGCGCCAGCGCACCAGGCATCAGGGCCAACTATGGCTACACCTTC. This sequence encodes CASAPGIRANYGYTF.

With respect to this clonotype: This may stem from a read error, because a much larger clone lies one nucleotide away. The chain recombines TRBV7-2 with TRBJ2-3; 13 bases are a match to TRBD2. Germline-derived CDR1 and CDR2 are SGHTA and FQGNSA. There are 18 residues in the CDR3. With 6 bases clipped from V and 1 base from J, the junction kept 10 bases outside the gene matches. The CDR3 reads CASRIPGGTSGGTDTQYF. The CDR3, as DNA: TGTGCCAGCAGGATCCCGGGAGGGACTAGCGGGGGCACAGATACGCAGTATTTT.

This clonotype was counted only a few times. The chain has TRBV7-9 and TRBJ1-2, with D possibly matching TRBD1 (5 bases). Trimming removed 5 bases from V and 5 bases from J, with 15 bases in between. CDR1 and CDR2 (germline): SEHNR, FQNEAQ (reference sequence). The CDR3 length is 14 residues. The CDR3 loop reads CASSEDSKGYGYTF. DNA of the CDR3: TGTGCCAGCAGCGAAGACAGTAAGGGGTATGGCTACACCTTC. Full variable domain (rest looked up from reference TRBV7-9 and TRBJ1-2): DTGVSQNPRHKITKRGQNVTFRCDPISEHNRLYWYRQTLGQGPEFLTYFQNEAQLEKSRLLSDRFSAERPKGSFSTLEIQRTEQGDSAMYLCASSEDSKGYGYTFGSGTRLTVV.

The CDR3 bases are TGTGCCAGCAGCTTTTCCAATACAGGGGGCACTGAAGCTTTCTTT. This translates into CASSFSNTGGTEAFF. The chain uses TRBV11-2 and TRBJ1-1; TRBD1 matches at 8 bases. The CDR3 is 15 amino acids. V lost 3 bases and J lost 4; bases outside the gene matches: 7. CDR1 is SGHAT and CDR2 is FQNNGV in the germline V gene.

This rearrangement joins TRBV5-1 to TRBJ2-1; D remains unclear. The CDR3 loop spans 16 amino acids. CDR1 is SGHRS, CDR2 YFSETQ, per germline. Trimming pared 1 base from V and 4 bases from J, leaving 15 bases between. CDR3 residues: CASSLSVGMGYNEQFF. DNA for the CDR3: TGCGCCAGCAGCTTGTCCGTGGGGATGGGATACAATGAGCAGTTCTTC. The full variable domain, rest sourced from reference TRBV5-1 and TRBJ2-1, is KAGVTQTPRYLIKTRGQQVTLSCSPISGHRSVSWYQQTPGQGLQFLFEYFSETQRNKGNFPGRFSGRQFSNSRSEMNVSTLELGDSALYLCASSLSVGMGYNEQFFGPGTRLTVL.

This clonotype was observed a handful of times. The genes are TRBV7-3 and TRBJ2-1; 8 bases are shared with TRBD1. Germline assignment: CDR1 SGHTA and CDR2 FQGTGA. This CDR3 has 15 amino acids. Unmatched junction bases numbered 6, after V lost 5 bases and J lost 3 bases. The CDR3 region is CASSPDRGNYNEQFF. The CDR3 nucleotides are TGTGCCAGCAGCCCAGACAGGGGTAACTACAATGAGCAGTTCTTC. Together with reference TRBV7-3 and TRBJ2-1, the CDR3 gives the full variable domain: GAGVSQTPSNKVTEKGKYVELRCDPISGHTALYWYRQSLGQGPEFLIYFQGTGAADDSGLPNDRFFAVRPEGSVSTLKIQRTERGDSAVYLCASSPDRGNYNEQFFGPGTRLTVL.

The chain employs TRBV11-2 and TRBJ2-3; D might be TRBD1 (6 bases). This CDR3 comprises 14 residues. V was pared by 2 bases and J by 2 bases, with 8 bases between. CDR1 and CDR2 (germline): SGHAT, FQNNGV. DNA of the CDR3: TGTGCCAGCAGCTTAAGACAGGTCACAGATACGCAGTATTTT. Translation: CASSLRQVTDTQYF.

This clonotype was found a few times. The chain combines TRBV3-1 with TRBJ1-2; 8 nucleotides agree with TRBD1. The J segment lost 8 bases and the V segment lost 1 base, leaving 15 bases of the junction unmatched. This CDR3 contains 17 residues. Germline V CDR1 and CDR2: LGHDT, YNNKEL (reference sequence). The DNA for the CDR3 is TGTGCCAGCAGCCAAGGCCCTCAGGGGGCCAAAACTAGGGGCTACACCTTC. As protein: CASSQGPQGAKTRGYTF.

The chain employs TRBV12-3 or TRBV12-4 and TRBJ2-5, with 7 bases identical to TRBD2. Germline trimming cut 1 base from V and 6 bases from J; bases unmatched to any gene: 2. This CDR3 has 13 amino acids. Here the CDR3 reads CASSLELAQTQYF. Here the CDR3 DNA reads TGTGCCAGCAGTTTAGAACTAGCGCAGACCCAGTACTTC.

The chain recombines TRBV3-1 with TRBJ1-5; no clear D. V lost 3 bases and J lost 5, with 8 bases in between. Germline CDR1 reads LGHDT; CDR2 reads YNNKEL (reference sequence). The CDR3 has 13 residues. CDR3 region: CASSHGSYQPQHF. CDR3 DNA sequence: TGTGCCAGCAGCCACGGGAGCTATCAGCCCCAGCATTTT.

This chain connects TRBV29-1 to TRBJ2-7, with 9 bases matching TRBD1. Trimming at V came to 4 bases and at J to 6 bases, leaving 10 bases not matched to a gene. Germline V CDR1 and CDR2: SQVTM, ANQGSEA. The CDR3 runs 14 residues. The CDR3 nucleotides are TGCAGCGTTGTCCTACGGGACAGGGCCTGCGAGCAGTACTTC. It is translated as CSVVLRDRACEQYF.

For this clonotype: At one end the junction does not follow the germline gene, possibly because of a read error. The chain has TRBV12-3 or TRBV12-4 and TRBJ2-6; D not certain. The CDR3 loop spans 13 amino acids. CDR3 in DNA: TGTACCAGCAGTTTGGAGGGGGCCAACGTCCTGACTTTC. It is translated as CTSSLEGANVLTF.

The CDR3 DNA sequence: TGTGCCACCACAGCTTTGGCGTGGACTGAAGCTTTCTTT. This sequence encodes CATTALAWTEAFF. The V and J genes are TRBV15 and TRBJ1-1, with no clear D. Germline assignment: CDR1 LNHNV and CDR2 YYDKDF (reference sequence). The CDR3 is 13 residues long. Trimming stripped 7 bases from V and 5 bases from J, with 14 bases between.

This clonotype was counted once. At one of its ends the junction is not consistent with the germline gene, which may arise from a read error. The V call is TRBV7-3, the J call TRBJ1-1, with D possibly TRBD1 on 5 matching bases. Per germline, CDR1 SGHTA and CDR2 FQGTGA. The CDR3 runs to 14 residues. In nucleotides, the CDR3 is TGTGCCGGCAGCTTAGGAGGGACCAACACTGAAGCTTTCTTT. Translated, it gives CAGSLGGTNTEAFF.

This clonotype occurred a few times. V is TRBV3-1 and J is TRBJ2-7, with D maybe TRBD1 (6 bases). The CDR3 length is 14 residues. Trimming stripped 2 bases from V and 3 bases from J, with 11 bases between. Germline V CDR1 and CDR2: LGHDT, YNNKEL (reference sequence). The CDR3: CASSQQGWNYEQYF. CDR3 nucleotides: TGTGCCAGCAGCCAACAGGGGTGGAACTACGAGCAGTACTTC.

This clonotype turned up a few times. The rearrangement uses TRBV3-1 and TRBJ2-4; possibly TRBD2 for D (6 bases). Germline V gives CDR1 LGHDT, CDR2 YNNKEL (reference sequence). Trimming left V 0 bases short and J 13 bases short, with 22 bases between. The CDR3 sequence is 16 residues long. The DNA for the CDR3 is TGTGCCAGCAGCCAAGATGGAGGGGCCTACGTTTGGGAGCAGTACTTC. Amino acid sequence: CASSQDGGAYVWEQYF. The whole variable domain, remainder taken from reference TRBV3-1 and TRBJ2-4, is DTAVSQTPKYLVTQMGNDKSIKCEQNLGHDTMYWYKQDSKKFLKIMFSYNNKELIINETVPNRFSPKSPDKAHLNLHINSLELGDSAVYFCASSQDGGAYVWEQYFGAGTRLSVL.

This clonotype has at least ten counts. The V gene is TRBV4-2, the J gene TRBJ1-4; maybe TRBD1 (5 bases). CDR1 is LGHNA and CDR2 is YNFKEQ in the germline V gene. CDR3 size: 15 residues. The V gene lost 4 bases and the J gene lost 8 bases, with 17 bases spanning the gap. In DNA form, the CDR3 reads TGTGCCAGCAGCCGCCAGGGTACGAGCGGCGAAAAACTGTTTTTT. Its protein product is CASSRQGTSGEKLFF.

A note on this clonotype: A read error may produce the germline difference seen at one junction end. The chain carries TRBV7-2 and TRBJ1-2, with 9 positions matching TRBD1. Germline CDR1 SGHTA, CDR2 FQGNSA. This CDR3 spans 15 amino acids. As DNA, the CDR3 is TGTGTCAGCAGCGCGGACAGGGGCCGTTCAGGTGGCTACACCTTC. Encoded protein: CVSSADRGRSGGYTF.

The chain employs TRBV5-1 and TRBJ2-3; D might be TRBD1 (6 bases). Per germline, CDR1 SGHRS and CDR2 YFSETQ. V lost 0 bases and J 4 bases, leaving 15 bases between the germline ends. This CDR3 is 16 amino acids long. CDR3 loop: CASSLGMTGNADTQYF. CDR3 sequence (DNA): TGCGCCAGCAGCTTGGGTATGACAGGAAACGCAGATACGCAGTATTTT.

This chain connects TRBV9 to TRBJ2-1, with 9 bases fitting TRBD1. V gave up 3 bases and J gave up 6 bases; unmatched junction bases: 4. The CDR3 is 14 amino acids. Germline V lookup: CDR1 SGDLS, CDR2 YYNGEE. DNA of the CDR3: TGTGCCAGCAGCGACGGGACAGGGTTCAATGAGCAGTTCTTC. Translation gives CASSDGTGFNEQFF.

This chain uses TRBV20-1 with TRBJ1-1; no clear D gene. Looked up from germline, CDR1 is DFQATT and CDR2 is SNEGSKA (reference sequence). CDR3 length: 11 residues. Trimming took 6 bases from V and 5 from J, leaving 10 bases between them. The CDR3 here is CSAATETEAFF. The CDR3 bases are TGCAGTGCCGCGACGGAGACTGAAGCTTTCTTT.

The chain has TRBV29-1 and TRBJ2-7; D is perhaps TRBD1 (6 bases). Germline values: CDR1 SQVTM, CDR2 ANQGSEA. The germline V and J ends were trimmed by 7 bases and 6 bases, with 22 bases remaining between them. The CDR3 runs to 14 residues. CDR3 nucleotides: TGCAGCGGAACTACAGGGACGGCGAAGTCCGAGCAGTACTTC. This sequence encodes CSGTTGTAKSEQYF.

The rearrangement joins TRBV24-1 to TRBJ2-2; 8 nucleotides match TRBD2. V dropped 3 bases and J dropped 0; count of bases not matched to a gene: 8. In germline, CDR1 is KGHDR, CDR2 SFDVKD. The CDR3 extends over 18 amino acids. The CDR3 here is CATSDPPGTRTNTGELFF. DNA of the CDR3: TGTGCCACCAGTGATCCTCCCGGGACTAGAACGAACACCGGGGAGCTGTTTTTT.

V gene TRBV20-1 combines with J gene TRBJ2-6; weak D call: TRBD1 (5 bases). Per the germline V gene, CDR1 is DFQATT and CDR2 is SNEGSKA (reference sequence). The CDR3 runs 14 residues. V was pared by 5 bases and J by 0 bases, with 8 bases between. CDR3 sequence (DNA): TGCAGTGCTCTAAGGGGCTCTGGGGCCAACGTCCTGACTTTC. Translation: CSALRGSGANVLTF.

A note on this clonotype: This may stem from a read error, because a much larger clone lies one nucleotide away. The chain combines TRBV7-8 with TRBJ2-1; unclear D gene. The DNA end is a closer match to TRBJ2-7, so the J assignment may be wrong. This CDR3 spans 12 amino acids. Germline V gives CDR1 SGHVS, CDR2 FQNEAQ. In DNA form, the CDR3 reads TGTGCCAGCAGCTTGAGTCATGATGAGCAGTACTTC. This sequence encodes CASSLSHDEQYF.

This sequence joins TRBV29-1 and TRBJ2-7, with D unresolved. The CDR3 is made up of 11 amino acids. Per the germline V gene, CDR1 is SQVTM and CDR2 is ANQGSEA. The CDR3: CCGDDFSVQYF. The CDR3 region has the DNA TGCTGCGGTGATGACTTCTCAGTGCAGTACTTC.

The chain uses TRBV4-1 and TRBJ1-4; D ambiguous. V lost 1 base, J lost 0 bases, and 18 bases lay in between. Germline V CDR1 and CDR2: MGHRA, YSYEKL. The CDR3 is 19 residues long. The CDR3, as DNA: TGCGCCAGCAGCCAAGCTTCCTGGGTAGGGAGCGCAACTAATGAAAAACTGTTTTTT. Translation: CASSQASWVGSATNEKLFF.

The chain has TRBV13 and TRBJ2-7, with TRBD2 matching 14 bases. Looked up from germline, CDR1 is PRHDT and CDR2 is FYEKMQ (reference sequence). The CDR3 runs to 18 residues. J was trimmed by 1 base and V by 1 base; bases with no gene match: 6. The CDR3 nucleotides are TGTGCCAGCAGCTTAGAAGGACTAGCGGGAGGTAATTCCTACGAGCAGTACTTC. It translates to CASSLEGLAGGNSYEQYF.

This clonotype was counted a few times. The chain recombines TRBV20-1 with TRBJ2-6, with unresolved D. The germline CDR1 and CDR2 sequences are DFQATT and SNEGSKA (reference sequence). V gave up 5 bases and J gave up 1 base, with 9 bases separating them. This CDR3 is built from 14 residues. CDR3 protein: CSASEISGANVLTF. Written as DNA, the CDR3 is TGCAGTGCTTCCGAAATTTCTGGGGCCAACGTCCTGACTTTC.

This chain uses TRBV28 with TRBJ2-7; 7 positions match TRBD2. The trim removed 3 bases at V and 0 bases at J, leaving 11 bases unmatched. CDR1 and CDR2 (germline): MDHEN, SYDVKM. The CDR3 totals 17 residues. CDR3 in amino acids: CASSLEGGGSYSYEQYF. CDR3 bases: TGTGCCAGCAGTTTGGAGGGTGGCGGGAGTTACTCCTACGAGCAGTACTTC.

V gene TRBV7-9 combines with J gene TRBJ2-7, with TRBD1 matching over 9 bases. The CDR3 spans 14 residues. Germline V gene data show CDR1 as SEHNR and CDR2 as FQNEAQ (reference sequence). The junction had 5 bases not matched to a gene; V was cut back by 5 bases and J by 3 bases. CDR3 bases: TGTGCCAGCAGCCGACAGGGGGATGGCTACGAGCAGTACTTC. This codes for CASSRQGDGYEQYF.